Below, 17 T cell receptor beta chains from the same sample are listed, as sequenced in a study of human T cells and chemical hapten exposure (dated by TCRdb to 2020 to 2022). Libraries were made using RACE. Instrument used: NextSeq 500. In TCRdb, the public reads were trimmed at Q25 with fastp and aligned with MiXCR, with productive beta chains retained. Each entry is one CDR3 protein sequence, shown with its most common DNA and genes. A total of fewer than 150,000 distinct CDR3 sequences appear in this sample, roughly 13% of them only once. The biggest ten clones account for around 2.7% of the sample. The time point label, as the study defines it: pre-sensitization, week 0. Explained via the paper, the treatment or condition label denotes: therapeutic diphenylcyclopropenone sensitization with weekly scalp DPC. Sequenced material: whole blood, taken in connection with sensitization to the hapten diphenylcyclopropenone (DPC). These receptors were obtained from a woman in her late teens or twenties with alopecia areata. Some clones in this sample may be carry-over from other donors' samples.

This clonotype was seen only a few times. The J gene is TRBJ1-2, the V gene TRBV20-1; no reliable D call. Germline CDR1 reads DFQATT; CDR2 reads SNEGSKA (reference sequence). V lost 5 bases and J lost 0, with 13 bases in between. The CDR3 spans 14 residues. Written as DNA, the CDR3 is TGCAGTGCTCATTCGACCGGAGCTAACTATGGCTACACCTTC. Amino acids: CSAHSTGANYGYTF.

This chain links TRBV19 with TRBJ2-1; D possibly corresponds to TRBD2 (6 bases). V lost 3 bases to trimming and J lost 5 bases, with 11 bases between them. Germline V gene lookup returns CDR1 LNHDA and CDR2 SQIVND (reference sequence). The CDR3 has 14 residues. The CDR3 nucleotides are TGTGCCAGTAGTATTTGGAGGGCGGACAATGAGCAGTTCTTC. This gives the protein CASSIWRADNEQFF.

The rearrangement joins TRBV27 to TRBJ1-6; D is possibly TRBD1 (6 bases). Germline assignment: CDR1 MNHEY and CDR2 SMNVEV (reference sequence). The CDR3 spans 16 residues. The V end lost 5 bases, the J end lost 8 bases, and 19 bases lay between the germline ends. CDR3 DNA: TGTGCCAGCAGTCCCACGCAGGGGAAGAGATATTCACCCCTCCACTTT. Its protein is CASSPTQGKRYSPLHF.

This clonotype was detected many times. The chain recombines TRBV5-1 with TRBJ2-1, with D maybe TRBD2 (6 bases). Germline V lookup: CDR1 SGHRS, CDR2 YFSETQ. Deletions cut 7 bases from V and 6 bases from J, with 14 bases between. This CDR3 spans 13 amino acids. In DNA form, the CDR3 reads TGCGCCAGCCAGAACCCGACTAGCAATGAGCAGTTCTTC. Amino acid sequence: CASQNPTSNEQFF. Full variable domain (rest looked up from reference TRBV5-1 and TRBJ2-1): KAGVTQTPRYLIKTRGQQVTLSCSPISGHRSVSWYQQTPGQGLQFLFEYFSETQRNKGNFPGRFSGRQFSNSRSEMNVSTLELGDSALYLCASQNPTSNEQFFGPGTRLTVL.

A remark on this clonotype: This may be a read error: a much more frequent sequence differs by one nucleotide. The chain combines TRBV19 with TRBJ2-3, with D perhaps TRBD1 (6 bases). Germline V gene sequence: CDR1 LNHDA, CDR2 SQIVND (reference sequence). The germline V and J ends were trimmed by 2 bases and 0 bases, with 15 bases remaining between them. The CDR3 runs to 17 residues. The CDR3 DNA reads TGTGCCAGTAGTATATTAGTGGGGGCCCTCAGCACAGATACGCAGTATTTT. Translated: CASSILVGALSTDTQYF.

The V gene is TRBV6-2 or TRBV6-3, the J gene TRBJ1-1; no clear D gene. The germline CDR1 and CDR2 sequences are MNHEY and SVGEGT. Trimming removed 11 bases at V and 6 bases at J, with 7 bases between. The CDR3 totals 9 residues. The CDR3 is CASGAEAFF. CDR3 nucleotide sequence: TGTGCCTCCGGGGCTGAAGCTTTCTTT.

This clonotype showed up just a few times. CDR3 amino acids: CASSRQGPTNTEAFF. Here the CDR3 DNA reads TGTGCCAGCAGCAGGCAGGGACCGACGAACACTGAAGCTTTCTTT. The chain has TRBV7-9 and TRBJ1-1, with a possible D match to TRBD1 (5 bases). Germline lookup yields CDR1 SEHNR and CDR2 FQNEAQ (reference sequence). The CDR3 contains 15 residues. Trimming pared 5 bases from V and 1 base from J, leaving 14 bases between.

The chain joins TRBV4-3 to TRBJ2-7; no definite D call. The CDR3 extends over 14 amino acids. Trimming pared 5 bases from V and 0 bases from J, leaving 11 bases between. Germline V gene lookup returns CDR1 LGHNA and CDR2 YSLEER. CDR3: CASSKMRSSYEQYF. CDR3 DNA: TGCGCCAGCAGCAAGATGAGGAGCTCCTACGAGCAGTACTTC.

This clonotype has at least ten counts. The chain recombines TRBV7-6 with TRBJ2-3, with 8 positions matching TRBD1. The V and J ends lost 5 bases and 3 bases, in that order; junction bases with no gene match: 7. The CDR3 totals 15 residues. Germline-derived CDR1 and CDR2 are SGHVS and FNYEAQ. This CDR3 is CASSPRTGRTDTQYF. For the CDR3, the DNA is TGTGCCAGCAGCCCGAGGACAGGGAGAACAGATACGCAGTATTTT.

This clonotype was picked up many times. The chain combines TRBV9 with TRBJ1-4, with 12 nucleotides matching TRBD1. The CDR3 sequence is 15 residues long. CDR1 is SGDLS, CDR2 YYNGEE, per germline. V trimming: 3 bases; J trimming: 8 bases; junction bases outside the gene matches: 5. CDR3 nucleotides: TGTGCCAGCAGCGCCGCCGGGACAGGGGGCGAAAAACTGTTTTTT. Amino acids: CASSAAGTGGEKLFF.

The V and J genes are TRBV7-2 and TRBJ2-3, with D unresolved. Deletions cut 5 bases from V and 6 bases from J, with 9 bases between. Germline loops: CDR1 SGHTA, CDR2 FQGNSA. The CDR3 has 12 residues. For the CDR3, the DNA is TGTGCCAGCAGCACGTCCAGGGATACGCAGTATTTT. Amino acid sequence: CASSTSRDTQYF.

This clonotype was counted at least ten times. CDR3 sequence: CASSLESEDEQYF. In DNA, the CDR3 is TGTGCCAGCAGCTTAGAGTCTGAGGACGAGCAGTACTTC. This chain joins TRBV7-6 and TRBJ2-7; no clear D. CDR3 length equals 13 residues. Trimming stripped 1 base from V and 5 bases from J, with 9 bases between. Germline values: CDR1 SGHVS, CDR2 FNYEAQ.

This clonotype was seen repeatedly, ten times or more. Written as DNA, the CDR3 is TGCAGTGCTAGAATGGCAGATACGCAGTATTTT. Residues: CSARMADTQYF. The V call is TRBV20-1, the J call TRBJ2-3; no clear D. Germline V CDR1 and CDR2: DFQATT, SNEGSKA (reference sequence). This CDR3 contains 11 residues. The V and J ends lost 2 bases and 4 bases respectively, with 4 bases between them.

Ten or more counts support this clonotype. This chain connects TRBV7-2 to TRBJ1-1, with 10 bases lining up with TRBD1. CDR1 and CDR2 from the germline V gene are SGHTA and FQGNSA. This CDR3 has 16 amino acids. V was pared by 2 bases and J by 4 bases, with 7 bases of the junction left unmatched. The CDR3 sequence is CASSLPPGTGVTEAFF. CDR3 coding DNA: TGTGCCAGCAGCTTACCCCCCGGGACAGGGGTCACTGAAGCTTTCTTT.

Many counts were recorded for this clonotype. This chain uses TRBV6-5 with TRBJ2-3; 13 bases align to TRBD2. Trimming at V came to 0 bases and at J to 14 bases, leaving 8 bases not matched to a gene. Germline loops: CDR1 MNHEY, CDR2 SVGAGI. The CDR3 is 15 amino acids. Here the CDR3 DNA reads TGTGCCAGCAGTTACTCGATGACTAGCGGGGGGAGAACGTATTTT. This gives the protein CASSYSMTSGGRTYF.

This clonotype turned up a few times. The chain combines TRBV5-1 with TRBJ2-1; 11 bases are a match to TRBD2. Trimming took 5 bases from V and 10 from J; bases not matched to a gene: 14. Germline CDR1 reads SGHRS; CDR2 reads YFSETQ. The CDR3 totals 16 residues. CDR3 residues: CASRQLAGAFFSEQFF. As DNA, the CDR3 is TGCGCCAGCAGACAACTAGCGGGGGCCTTTTTTTCAGAGCAGTTCTTC.

This clonotype has more than one count but fewer than ten. CDR3 protein: CASRLDLNTEAFF. The CDR3 bases are TGTGCCAGCAGACTCGATCTGAACACTGAAGCTTTCTTT. The chain uses TRBV2 and TRBJ1-1; D is unclear. Germline loops: CDR1 SNHLY, CDR2 FYNNEI. The V end was cut by 6 bases, the J end by 0 bases, with 8 bases between. This CDR3 is 13 amino acids long.